This TCR beta chain emerged from a study of early stage breast cancer tumors. The wider study: Of around 15 invasive breast tumors, about a dozen were hormone receptor-positive, HER2-negative.

Remarks on this clone: What it recognizes is unknown.

Study-level results: Chain pairing and CD4, CD8 or FOXP3 expression were not captured. Tumors had roughly 2.5-fold higher T cell density than normal breast.

Assay used: immunoSEQ multiplex PCR; TCRdb lists only in-frame clones, some missing. This sample carries 30,000 or so clones, roughly 77% of them seen once, and the ten largest clones take 4% to 5%. Specimen: blood. The source is a person aged 40-50 years with breast cancer.

The CDR3 spells CASSQDAGEGTGELFF. The CDR3 DNA follows: TGCGCCAGCAGCCAAGATGCGGGAGAGGGTACCGGGGAGCTGTTTTTT. This sequence joins TRBV4-3 and TRBJ2-2; 7 bases are a match to TRBD2. Germline V gene sequence: CDR1 LGHNA, CDR2 YSLEER. This CDR3 is built from 16 residues. V lost 0 bases and J lost 5; bases outside the gene matches: 6.